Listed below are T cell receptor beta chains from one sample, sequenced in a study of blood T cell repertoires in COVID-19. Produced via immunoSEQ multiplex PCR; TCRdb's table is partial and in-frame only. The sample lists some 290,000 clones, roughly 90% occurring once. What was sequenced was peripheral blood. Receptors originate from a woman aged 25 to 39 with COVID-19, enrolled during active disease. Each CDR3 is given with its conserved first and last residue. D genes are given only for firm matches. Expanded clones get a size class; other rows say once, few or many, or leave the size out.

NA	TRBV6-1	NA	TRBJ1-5	TGTGCCAGCAGTGAGTTCTCCCAGCATTTT	CASSEFSQHF
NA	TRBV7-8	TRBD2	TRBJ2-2	TGTGCCAGCAGCTTAGTGGAAAATAGCGGGGGGAAGGGCGGGGAGCTGTTTTTT	CASSLVENSGGKGGELFF
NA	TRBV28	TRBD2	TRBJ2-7	TGTGCCAGCAGTTTAACAGCGGGGGGTACCTCCTACGAGCAGTACTTC	CASSLTAGGTSYEQYF
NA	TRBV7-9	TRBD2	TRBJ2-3	TGTGCCAGCAGCCCACTCACAGCGGGGGGGCCTTCAGATACGCAGTATTTT	CASSPLTAGGPSDTQYF
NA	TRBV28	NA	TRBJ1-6	TGTGCCAGCAGTTCCTACTACCTGAGGGAGAATTCACCCCTCCACTTT	CASSSYYLRENSPLHF
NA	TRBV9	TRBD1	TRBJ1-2	TGTGCCACCTCCGGGACAGCAAATGGATATGGCTACACCTTC	CATSGTANGYGYTF
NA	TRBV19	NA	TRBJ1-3	TGTGCCAGTGCGCTCCTCTCTGGAAACACCATATATTTT	CASALLSGNTIYF
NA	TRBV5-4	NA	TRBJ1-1	TGTGCCAGCAGCTTGACAGTGAACACTGAAGCTTTCTTT	CASSLTVNTEAFF
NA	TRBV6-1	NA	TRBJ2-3	TGTGCCAGCAGTGAAGTGGGCCTTCGCACAGATACGCAGTATTTT	CASSEVGLRTDTQYF
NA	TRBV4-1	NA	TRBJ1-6	TGCGCCAGCAGCCAAGCTGGGGGGACGGCTAATTCACCCCTCCACTTT	CASSQAGGTANSPLHF
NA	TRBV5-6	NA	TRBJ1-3	TGTGCCAGCAACCCGGGGTGGGGTGGAAACACCATATATTTT	CASNPGWGGNTIYF
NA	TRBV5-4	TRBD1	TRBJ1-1	TGTGCCAGCAGCTTGGGAGCAGGGGGCTTTACTGAAGCTTTCTTT	CASSLGAGGFTEAFF
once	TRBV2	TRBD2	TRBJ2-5	TGTGCCAGCAGTGAAAGGCTAGCGGGGAAGGAGACCCAGTACTTC	CASSERLAGKETQYF
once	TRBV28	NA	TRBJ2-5	TGTGCCAGCAGCCTAGCTATGGGGGAGACCCAGTACTTC	CASSLAMGETQYF
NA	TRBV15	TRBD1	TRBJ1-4	TGTGCCACCAGAGAGCCGTCGGGACAGCTTAATGAAAAACTGTTTTTT	CATREPSGQLNEKLFF
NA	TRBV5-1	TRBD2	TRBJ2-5	TGCGCCAGCACAGACCAGTCGGGGGGTTCTGCAGAGACCCAGTACTTC	CASTDQSGGSAETQYF
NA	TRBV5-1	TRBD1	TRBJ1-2	TGCGCCAGCAGCCATCCGGGACAGAACTATGGCTACACCTTC	CASSHPGQNYGYTF
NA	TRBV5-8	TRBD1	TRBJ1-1	TGTGCCAGCAGCTATAGGACAGGGAAGTACACTGAAGCTTTCTTT	CASSYRTGKYTEAFF
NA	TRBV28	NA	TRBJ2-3	TGTGCCAGCAGTTCTCTCCTCTCGGACAGCGTCGGTCTAGATACGCAGTATTTT	CASSSLLSDSVGLDTQYF
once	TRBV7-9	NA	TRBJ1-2	TGTGCCAGCAGCTTCAGCGGAGAGTACTATGGCTACACCTTC	CASSFSGEYYGYTF
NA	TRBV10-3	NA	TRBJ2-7	TGTGCCATCAGTGAGCCATTTAACAGGGCTTACGAGCAGTACTTC	CAISEPFNRAYEQYF
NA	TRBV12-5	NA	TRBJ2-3	TGTGCTAGTGGTACTACTAGAACAGATACGCAGTATTTT	CASGTTRTDTQYF
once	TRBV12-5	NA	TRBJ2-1	TGTGCTAGTGGTTTGGACGGGATTACTTTTTACAATGAGCAGTTCTTC	CASGLDGITFYNEQFF
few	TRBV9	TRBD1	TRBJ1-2	TGTGCCAGCAGCGGCGCCGGGACAGGGGGGTGGCCCATCTATGGCTACACCTTC	CASSGAGTGGWPIYGYTF
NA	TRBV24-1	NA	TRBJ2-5	TGTGCCACCAGTGATTTCCGAGAAGAGACCCAGTACTTC	CATSDFREETQYF